The following is a TCR beta chain sequence with its context. TCR beta VDJ and CDR3 were profiled, and genomic DNA was the template. TCRdb used MiXCR to reprocess the reads, holding one entry per CDR3 protein. The repertoire holds 200,000 to 300,000 distinct CDR3 sequences, with around half as singletons. These data are taken from a study of CD8+CD57+ T cells in acquired aplastic anemia. CD8+CD57+ cell expansion had been shown by flow cytometry in patients chosen for sequencing. Every one of the patients had aplastic anemia (severe, acquired). Sequenced material: sorted CD4+, CD8+, or CD8+CD57+ T cells (not recorded which) from PBMCs. This TCR was sampled from a human donor with aplastic anemia.

CDR3 sequence reads: CSVVENYNEQFF. The CDR3 DNA follows: TGCAGCGTTGTGGAAAACTACAATGAGCAGTTCTTC. This rearrangement joins TRBV29-1 to TRBJ2-1, with D uncertain. CDR1 and CDR2 (germline): SQVTM, ANQGSEA. The ends were cut back, 4 bases at V and 3 bases at J, with 7 bases in the middle. This CDR3 contains 12 residues.